This T cell receptor (beta chain) was captured by sequencing in a study of cytomegalovirus exposure and HLA in healthy donors. As for this clone: Antigen: not known.

Amplification used 60 Vbeta primers and 13 Jbeta primers. Only in-frame clones appear in the TCRdb table, and some are missing; sequencing was by immunoSEQ multiplex PCR. This sample has about 94,000 clones, with around two thirds found just once. This CDR3 region has 15 residues. Per the germline V gene, CDR1 is MNHEY and CDR2 is SMNVEV (reference sequence). J was trimmed by 4 bases and V by 2 bases; bases with no gene match: 7. Study conclusions and caveats: As confirmed in vitro, a few CMV-associated chains were specific for CMV antigens. The investigators catalogued 150 to 200 TCR beta chains as cytomegalovirus-associated. Reportedly, TCR beta sequences accurately predicted HLA-A and HLA-B alleles in most subjects.

The sequenced material came from PBMCs. The TCR sequence derives from a man aged 30 to 45 in good health and CMV-seronegative. The J gene is TRBJ1-1, the V gene TRBV27, with 7 bases matching TRBD1. CDR3 amino acids: CASSLRGPVSTEAFF. The CDR3 DNA follows: TGTGCCAGCAGTTTAAGGGGGCCGGTTTCCACTGAAGCTTTCTTT.